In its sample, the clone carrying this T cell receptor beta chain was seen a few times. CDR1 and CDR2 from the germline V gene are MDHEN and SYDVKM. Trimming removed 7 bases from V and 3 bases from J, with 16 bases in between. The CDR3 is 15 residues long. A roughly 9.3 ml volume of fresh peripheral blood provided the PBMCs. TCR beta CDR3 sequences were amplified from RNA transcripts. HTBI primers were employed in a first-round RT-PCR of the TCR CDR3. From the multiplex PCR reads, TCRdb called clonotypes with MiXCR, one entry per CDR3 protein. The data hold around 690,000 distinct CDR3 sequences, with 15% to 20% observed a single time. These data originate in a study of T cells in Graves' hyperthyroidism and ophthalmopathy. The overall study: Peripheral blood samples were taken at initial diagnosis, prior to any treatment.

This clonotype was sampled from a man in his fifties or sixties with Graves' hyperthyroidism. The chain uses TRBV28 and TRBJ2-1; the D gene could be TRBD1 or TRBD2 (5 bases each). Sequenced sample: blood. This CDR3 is CASKFTGAFYNEQFF. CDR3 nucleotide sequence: TGTGCCAGCAAGTTTACCGGGGCTTTCTACAATGAGCAGTTCTTC. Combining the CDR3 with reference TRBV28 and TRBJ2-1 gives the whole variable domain DVKVTQSSRYLVKRTGEKVFLECVQDMDHENMFWYRQDPGLGLRLIYFSYDVKMKEKGDIPEGYSVSREKKERFSLILESASTNQTSMYLCASKFTGAFYNEQFFGPGTRLTVL.